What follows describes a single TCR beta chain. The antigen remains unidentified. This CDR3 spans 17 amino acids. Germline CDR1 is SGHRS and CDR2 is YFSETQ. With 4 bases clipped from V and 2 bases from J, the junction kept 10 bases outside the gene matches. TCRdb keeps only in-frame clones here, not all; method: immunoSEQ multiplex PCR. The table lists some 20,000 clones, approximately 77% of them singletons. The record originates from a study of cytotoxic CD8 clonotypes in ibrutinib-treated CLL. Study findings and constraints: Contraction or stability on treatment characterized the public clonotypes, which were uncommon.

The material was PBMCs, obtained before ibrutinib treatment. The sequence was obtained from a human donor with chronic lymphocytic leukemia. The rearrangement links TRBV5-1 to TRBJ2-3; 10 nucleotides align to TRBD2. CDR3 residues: CASSPGLAGDNTDTQYF. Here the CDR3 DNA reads TGCGCCAGCAGCCCGGGTCTAGCGGGAGATAACACAGATACGCAGTATTTT.